This TCR beta chain is drawn from a study of blood T cells in healthy people across ages. From germline, CDR1 is SGHAT and CDR2 FQNNGV. The CDR3 has 15 residues. V was pared by 8 bases and J by 8 bases, with 19 bases between. Healthy Russian Caucasian donors spanned ages roughly 6 to 100 years. PBMCs were isolated at a quantity of at least 6.5 million per sample. With a J-beta primer mix and a sample-barcoded 5' primer, a second PCR ran about 7 to 12 cycles. TCRdb called the 5' RACE reads again in MiXCR, with one record for every CDR3 protein. The sample includes fewer than 900,000 distinct CDR3 sequences, around 36% of them seen just once.

This sequence was found in a man aged 18 to 29 in good health. The sequenced sample consisted of blood. The chain uses TRBV11-2 and TRBJ1-6, with D possibly matching TRBD1 (5 bases). This chain's CDR3 is CASSVDSGVHSPLHF. The CDR3 coding sequence is TGTGCCAGCTCGGTTGACAGCGGGGTTCATTCACCCCTCCACTTT.